Below, one T cell receptor (beta chain) is given with its context. This sample is drawn from a study of blood T cell repertoires in COVID-19. Background on the study: Nucleic acid was either cDNA or gDNA, and it came from T cells, B-cell-depleted T cells, or PBMCs.

The method was immunoSEQ multiplex PCR; TCRdb's version includes in-frame clones alone and lacks a portion of them. The sample has 270,000 or so clones; around nine tenths are singletons. The germline CDR1 and CDR2 sequences are SGHAT and FQNNGV. This CDR3 contains 13 residues. V shed 3 bases and J shed 7 bases, with 12 bases lying between them. V gene TRBV11-2 combines with J gene TRBJ1-1; D call uncertain. The receptor comes from a woman in her twenties or thirties with COVID-19, enrolled during active disease. Sample: peripheral blood. This CDR3 reads CASSLAGGNEAFF. CDR3 sequence (DNA): TGTGCCAGCAGCTTGGCCGGAGGCAATGAAGCTTTCTTT.